Listed below are T cell receptor beta chains from one sample, sequenced in a study of spatial heterogeneity in lung cancer. TCRdb redid the calling of the 5' RACE reads with MiXCR, one entry per CDR3 protein. The sample holds about 38,000 distinct CDR3 sequences; less than 5.5% are singletons and the top ten take about a quarter. The sequencing here drew on PBMCs, taken at surgery. These receptor sequences come from a female donor with early-stage non-small cell lung cancer. CDR3s include the opening cysteine and the closing phenylalanine or tryptophan. Each record gives: clone size, D gene, V gene, J gene, CDR3 protein, CDR3 DNA. A D gene is named only where the DNA matches it firmly. Not all rows give a size; the values are once, few, many and, for expanded clones, a class.

clone_size: .; d_call: .; v_call: TRBV7-2; j_call: TRBJ2-1; cdr3_aa: CASSLEAENEQFF; cdr3_nt: TGTGCCAGCAGCTTAGAGGCGGAGAATGAGCAGTTCTTC
clone_size: many; d_call: .; v_call: TRBV10-3; j_call: TRBJ1-1; cdr3_aa: CAISTGQNTEAFF; cdr3_nt: TGTGCCATCAGTACCGGACAGAACACTGAAGCTTTCTTT
clone_size: many; d_call: .; v_call: TRBV20-1; j_call: TRBJ2-7; cdr3_aa: CSARINTGRLGEQYF; cdr3_nt: TGCAGTGCGCGGATAAACACAGGGCGTTTGGGGGAGCAGTACTTC
clone_size: .; d_call: .; v_call: TRBV28; j_call: TRBJ2-7; cdr3_aa: CASSFTGLPYEQYF; cdr3_nt: TGTGCCAGCAGTTTTACCGGACTGCCTTACGAGCAGTACTTC
clone_size: many; d_call: .; v_call: TRBV9; j_call: TRBJ2-2; cdr3_aa: CASRGLSANTGELFF; cdr3_nt: TGTGCCAGCAGAGGACTTTCCGCGAACACCGGGGAGCTGTTTTTT
clone_size: many; d_call: .; v_call: TRBV7-7; j_call: TRBJ2-5; cdr3_aa: CASSPIVPGSGPQYF; cdr3_nt: TGTGCTAGCAGCCCGATCGTTCCGGGAAGTGGGCCCCAGTACTTC
clone_size: .; d_call: .; v_call: TRBV7-7; j_call: TRBJ2-7; cdr3_aa: CASRSGTSADYEQYF; cdr3_nt: TGTGCCAGCAGGTCCGGGACCTCAGCAGACTACGAGCAGTACTTC
clone_size: many; d_call: .; v_call: TRBV3-1; j_call: TRBJ2-7; cdr3_aa: CASSHGAGRVDEQYF; cdr3_nt: TGTGCCAGCAGCCACGGGGCGGGCAGGGTAGACGAGCAGTACTTC
clone_size: .; d_call: .; v_call: TRBV30; j_call: TRBJ2-7; cdr3_aa: CAWSVLREQYF; cdr3_nt: TGTGCCTGGAGTGTCTTGCGCGAGCAGTACTTC
clone_size: many; d_call: .; v_call: TRBV29-1; j_call: TRBJ1-4; cdr3_aa: CSVVVPANEKLFF; cdr3_nt: TGCAGCGTTGTGGTCCCAGCTAATGAAAAACTGTTTTTT
clone_size: many; d_call: .; v_call: TRBV4-3; j_call: TRBJ2-3; cdr3_aa: CASSRSTDTQYF; cdr3_nt: TGCGCCAGCAGCCGATCCACAGATACGCAGTATTTT
clone_size: many; d_call: .; v_call: TRBV4-1; j_call: TRBJ2-2; cdr3_aa: CASSISSGVVAGELFF; cdr3_nt: TGCGCCAGCAGCATCTCCTCCGGGGTGGTGGCCGGGGAGCTGTTTTTT
clone_size: many; d_call: .; v_call: TRBV7-2; j_call: TRBJ1-2; cdr3_aa: CASSFGLNYGYTF; cdr3_nt: TGTGCCAGCAGCTTTGGCCTCAACTATGGCTACACCTTC
clone_size: few; d_call: .; v_call: TRBV10-3; j_call: TRBJ1-2; cdr3_aa: CAISGTHGYTF; cdr3_nt: TGTGCCATCAGCGGGACTCATGGCTACACCTTC
clone_size: .; d_call: .; v_call: TRBV2; j_call: TRBJ2-7; cdr3_aa: CASGFYEQYF; cdr3_nt: TGTGCCAGCGGGTTCTACGAGCAGTACTTC
clone_size: many; d_call: TRBD2; v_call: TRBV29-1; j_call: TRBJ2-3; cdr3_aa: CSVVRTSGASNTQYF; cdr3_nt: TGCAGCGTTGTGCGGACTAGCGGGGCGTCAAATACGCAGTATTTT
clone_size: many; d_call: .; v_call: TRBV10-1; j_call: TRBJ2-1; cdr3_aa: CASSESDSSYNEQFF; cdr3_nt: TGCGCCAGCAGTGAGTCCGACAGCTCCTACAATGAGCAGTTCTTC
clone_size: medium-sized; d_call: TRBD1; v_call: TRBV3-1; j_call: TRBJ1-1; cdr3_aa: CASSQEEGTGGLLNTEAFF; cdr3_nt: TGTGCCAGCAGCCAAGAAGAGGGGACAGGGGGCCTCTTAAACACTGAAGCTTTCTTT